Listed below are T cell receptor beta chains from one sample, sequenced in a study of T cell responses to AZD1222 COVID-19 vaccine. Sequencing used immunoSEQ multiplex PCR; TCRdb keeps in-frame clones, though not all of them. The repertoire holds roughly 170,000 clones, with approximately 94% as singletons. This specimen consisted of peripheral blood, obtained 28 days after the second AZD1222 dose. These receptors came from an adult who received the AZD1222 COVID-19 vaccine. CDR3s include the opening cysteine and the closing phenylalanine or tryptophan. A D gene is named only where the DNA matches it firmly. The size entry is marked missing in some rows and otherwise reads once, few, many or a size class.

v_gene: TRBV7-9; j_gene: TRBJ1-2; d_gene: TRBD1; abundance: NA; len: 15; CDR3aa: CASSLIPGQGYGYTF; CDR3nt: TGTGCCAGCAGCTTAATTCCGGGACAGGGCTATGGCTACACCTTC
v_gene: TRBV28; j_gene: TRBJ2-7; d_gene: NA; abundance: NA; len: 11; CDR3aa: CASTSSYEQYF; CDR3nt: TGTGCCAGCACGAGCTCCTACGAGCAGTACTTC
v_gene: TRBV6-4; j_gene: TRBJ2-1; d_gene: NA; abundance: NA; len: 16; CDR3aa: CASSPSTRSSYNEQFF; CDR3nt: TGTGCCAGCAGCCCAAGTACTAGGAGCTCCTACAATGAGCAGTTCTTC
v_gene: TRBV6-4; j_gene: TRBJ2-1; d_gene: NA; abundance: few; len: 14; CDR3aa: CASSQNGEVNEQFF; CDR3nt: TGTGCCAGCAGCCAAAACGGGGAGGTCAATGAGCAGTTCTTC
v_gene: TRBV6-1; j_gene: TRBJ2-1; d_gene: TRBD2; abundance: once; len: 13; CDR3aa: CASARTSGRKQFF; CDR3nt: TGTGCCAGCGCACGGACTAGCGGGAGGAAGCAGTTCTTC
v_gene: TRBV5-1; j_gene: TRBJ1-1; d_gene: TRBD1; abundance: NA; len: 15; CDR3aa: CASSLEGRGPTEAFF; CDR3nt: TGCGCCAGCAGCTTGGAAGGAAGGGGGCCCACTGAAGCTTTCTTT
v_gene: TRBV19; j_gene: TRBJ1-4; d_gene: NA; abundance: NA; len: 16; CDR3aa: CASSSRGAESNEKLFF; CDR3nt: TGTGCCAGTAGTAGTAGGGGAGCGGAGAGCAATGAAAAACTGTTTTTT
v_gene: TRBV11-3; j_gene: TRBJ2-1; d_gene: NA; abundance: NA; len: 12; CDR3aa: CASSLGKDEQFF; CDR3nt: TGTGCCAGCAGCTTAGGAAAGGATGAGCAGTTCTTC
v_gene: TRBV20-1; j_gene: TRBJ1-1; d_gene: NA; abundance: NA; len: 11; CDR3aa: CSAREDAIAFF; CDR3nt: TGCAGTGCTAGAGAGGACGCGATAGCTTTCTTT
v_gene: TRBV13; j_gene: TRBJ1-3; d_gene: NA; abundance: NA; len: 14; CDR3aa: CASSSGGRGNTIYF; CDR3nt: TGTGCCAGCAGCTCCGGTGGGAGGGGAAACACCATATATTTT
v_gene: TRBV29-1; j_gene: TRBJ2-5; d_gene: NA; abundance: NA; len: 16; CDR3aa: CSVEDRAGTYQETQYF; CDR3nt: TGCAGCGTTGAAGATCGGGCGGGAACGTACCAAGAGACCCAGTACTTC
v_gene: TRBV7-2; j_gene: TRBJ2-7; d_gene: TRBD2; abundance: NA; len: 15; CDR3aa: CASSLGSGLTYEQYF; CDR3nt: TGTGCCAGCAGCTTAGGTAGCGGGCTTACCTACGAGCAGTACTTC
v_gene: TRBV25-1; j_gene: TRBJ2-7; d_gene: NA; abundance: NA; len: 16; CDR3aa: CASSGSRDALSYEQYF; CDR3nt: TGTGCCAGCAGTGGCAGCCGGGACGCTCTCTCCTACGAGCAGTACTTC
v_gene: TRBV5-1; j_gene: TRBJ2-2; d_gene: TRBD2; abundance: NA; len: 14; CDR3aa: CASRREGSTGELFF; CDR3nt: TGCGCCAGCAGGAGGGAGGGATCCACCGGGGAGCTGTTTTTT
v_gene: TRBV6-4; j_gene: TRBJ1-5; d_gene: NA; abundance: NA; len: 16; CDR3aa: CASSERQGYSNQPQHF; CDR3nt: TGTGCCAGCAGTGAACGTCAGGGATATAGCAATCAGCCCCAGCATTTT
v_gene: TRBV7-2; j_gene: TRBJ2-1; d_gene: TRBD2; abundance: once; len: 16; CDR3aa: CASSSRLAGGYNEQFF; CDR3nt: TGTGCCAGCAGCTCGAGACTAGCGGGGGGGTACAATGAGCAGTTCTTC
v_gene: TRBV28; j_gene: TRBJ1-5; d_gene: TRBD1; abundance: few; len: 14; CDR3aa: CASSLGQGDQPQHF; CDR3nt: TGTGCCAGCAGTTTGGGACAGGGCGATCAGCCCCAGCATTTT
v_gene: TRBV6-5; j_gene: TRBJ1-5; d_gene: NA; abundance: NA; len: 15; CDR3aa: CASSYSSRARQPQHF; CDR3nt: TGTGCCAGCAGTTACTCGAGCAGGGCTCGGCAGCCCCAGCATTTT
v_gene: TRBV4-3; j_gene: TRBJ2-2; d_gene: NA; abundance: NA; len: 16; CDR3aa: CASSRSGVSNTGELFF; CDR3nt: TGCGCCAGCAGCCGGTCCGGGGTCTCGAACACCGGGGAGCTGTTTTTT
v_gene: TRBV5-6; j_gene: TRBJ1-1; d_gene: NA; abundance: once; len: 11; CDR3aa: CASSLSTEAFF; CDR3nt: TGTGCCAGCAGCTTGAGCACTGAAGCTTTCTTT
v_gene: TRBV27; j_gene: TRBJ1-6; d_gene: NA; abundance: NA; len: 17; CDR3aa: CASSFVGAQGEYSPLHF; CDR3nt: TGTGCCAGCAGTTTTGTGGGGGCGCAGGGAGAGTATTCACCCCTCCACTTT
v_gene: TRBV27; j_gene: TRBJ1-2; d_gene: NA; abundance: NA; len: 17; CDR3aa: CASSPDVGGRSIYGYTF; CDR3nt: TGTGCCAGCAGTCCCGACGTCGGGGGGAGGTCAATCTATGGCTACACCTTC
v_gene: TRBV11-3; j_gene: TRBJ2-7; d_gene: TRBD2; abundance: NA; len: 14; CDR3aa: CASSLWTSSHEQYF; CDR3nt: TGTGCCAGCAGCCTATGGACTAGTAGCCACGAGCAGTACTTC